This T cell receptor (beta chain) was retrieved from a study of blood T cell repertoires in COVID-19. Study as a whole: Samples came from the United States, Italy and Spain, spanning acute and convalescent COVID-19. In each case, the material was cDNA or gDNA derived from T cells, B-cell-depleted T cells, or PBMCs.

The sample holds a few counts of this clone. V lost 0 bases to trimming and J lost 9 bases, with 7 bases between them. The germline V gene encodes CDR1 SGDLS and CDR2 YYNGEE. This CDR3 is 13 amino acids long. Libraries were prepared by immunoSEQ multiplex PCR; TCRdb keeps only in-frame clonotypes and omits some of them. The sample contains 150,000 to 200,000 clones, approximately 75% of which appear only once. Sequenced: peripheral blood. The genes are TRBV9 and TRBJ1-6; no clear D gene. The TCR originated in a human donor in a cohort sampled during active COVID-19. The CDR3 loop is CASSVDPSSPLHF. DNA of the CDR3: TGTGCCAGCAGCGTAGACCCCAGTTCACCCCTCCACTTT.